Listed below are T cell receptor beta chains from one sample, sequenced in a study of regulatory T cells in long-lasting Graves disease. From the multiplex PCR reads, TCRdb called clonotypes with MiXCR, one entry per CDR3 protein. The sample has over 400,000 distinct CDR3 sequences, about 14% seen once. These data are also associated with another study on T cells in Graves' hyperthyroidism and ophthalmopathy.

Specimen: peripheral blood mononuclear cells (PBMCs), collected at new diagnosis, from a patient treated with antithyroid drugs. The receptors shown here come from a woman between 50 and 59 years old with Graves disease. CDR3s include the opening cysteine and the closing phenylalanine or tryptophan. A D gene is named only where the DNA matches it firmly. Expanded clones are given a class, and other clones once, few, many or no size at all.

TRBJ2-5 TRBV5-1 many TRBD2 CASSWRTSDQETQYF TGCGCCAGCAGCTGGCGGACTAGCGACCAAGAGACCCAGTACTTC
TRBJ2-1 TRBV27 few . CASSDPGPGPGLIEQFF TGTGCCAGCAGCGACCCTGGCCCGGGACCCGGTTTGATTGAGCAGTTCTTC
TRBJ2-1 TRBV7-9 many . CASSLPVTPRLRGSYNEQFF TGTGCCAGCAGCTTACCCGTGACACCAAGACTCCGTGGCTCCTACAATGAGCAGTTCTTC
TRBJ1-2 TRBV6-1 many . CASSEKGWFGYTF TGTGCCAGCAGTGAGAAGGGATGGTTTGGCTACACCTTC
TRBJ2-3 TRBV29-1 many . CSVEDRVGNTDTQYF TGCAGCGTTGAAGATCGGGTAGGGAACACAGATACGCAGTATTTT
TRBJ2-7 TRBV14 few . CAGSHTYEQYF TGTGCCGGCAGCCACACCTACGAGCAGTACTTC
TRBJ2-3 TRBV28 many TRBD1 CASRRQGMADTQYF TGTGCCAGCAGGCGACAGGGGATGGCAGATACGCAGTATTTT
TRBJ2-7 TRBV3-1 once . CASSRPTGTSFYEQYF TGTGCCAGCAGCCGCCCTACCGGGACAAGCTTCTACGAGCAGTACTTC
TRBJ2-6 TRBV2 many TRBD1 CASRMDRAPSGANVLTF TGTGCCAGCAGGATGGACAGGGCCCCATCTGGGGCCAACGTCCTGACTTTC
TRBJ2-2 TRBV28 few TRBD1 CASSITGQKTGELFF TGTGCCAGCAGTATAACGGGACAGAAGACCGGGGAGCTGTTTTTT
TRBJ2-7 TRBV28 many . CASSLGRDGTPYEQYF TGTGCCAGCAGTTTAGGGCGGGATGGGACCCCCTACGAGCAGTACTTC
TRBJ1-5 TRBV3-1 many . CASSQADTRNQPQHF TGTGCCAGCAGCCAGGCTGACACTCGAAATCAGCCCCAGCATTTT
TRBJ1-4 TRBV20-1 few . CSAKPRAGAEKLFF TGCAGTGCTAAGCCGCGGGCGGGGGCTGAAAAACTGTTTTTT
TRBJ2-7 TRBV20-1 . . CSGRGGSYEQYF TGCAGCGGAAGGGGGGGTTCGTACGAGCAGTACTTC
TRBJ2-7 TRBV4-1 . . CASSPGRGASSYEQYF TGCGCCAGCAGCCCCGGCCGTGGGGCCAGCTCCTACGAGCAGTACTTC
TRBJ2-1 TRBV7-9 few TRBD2 CASSLGGLAGQFF TGTGCCAGCAGCTTAGGAGGACTAGCGGGGCAGTTCTTC
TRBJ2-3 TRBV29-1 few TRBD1 CSVEGSLAGGLSDTQYF TGCAGCGTTGAAGGGTCGCTGGCAGGGGGCTTGTCAGATACGCAGTATTTT
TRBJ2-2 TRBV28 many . CASILQSGTGELFF TGTGCCAGCATTCTACAGAGTGGCACCGGGGAGCTGTTTTTT
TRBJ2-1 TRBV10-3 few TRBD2 CAISEPGASGRAGNEQFF TGTGCCATCAGTGAGCCCGGGGCTAGCGGGAGGGCCGGGAATGAGCAGTTCTTC
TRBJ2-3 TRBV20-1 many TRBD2 CSAPRLGGLAGPGDTQYF TGCAGTGCACCTAGATTAGGGGGACTAGCGGGACCGGGAGATACGCAGTATTTT
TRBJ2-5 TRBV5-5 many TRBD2 CASRGLAGTLSETQYF TGTGCCAGCAGGGGACTAGCGGGAACTCTTTCGGAGACCCAGTACTTC
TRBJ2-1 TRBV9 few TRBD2 CASSVVAGDEQFF TGTGCCAGCAGCGTAGTAGCGGGAGATGAGCAGTTCTTC
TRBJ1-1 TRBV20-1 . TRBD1 CSADRADTEAFF TGCAGTGCGGACAGGGCGGACACTGAAGCTTTCTTT
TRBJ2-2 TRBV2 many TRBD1 CASSDSPGQLNTGELFF TGTGCCAGCAGTGACTCTCCGGGACAGCTGAACACCGGGGAGCTGTTTTTT
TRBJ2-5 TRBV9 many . CASSPAGSVGETQYF TGTGCCAGCAGCCCAGCCGGTTCCGTGGGAGAGACCCAGTACTTC
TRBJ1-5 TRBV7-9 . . CASSAGSSNQPQHF TGTGCCAGCAGCGCTGGGTCGTCGAATCAGCCCCAGCATTTT
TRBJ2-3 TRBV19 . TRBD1 CASTEEGTGASDTQYF TGTGCCAGTACCGAGGAGGGGACAGGGGCATCAGATACGCAGTATTTT
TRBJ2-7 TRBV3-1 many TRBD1 CASSYRGAYEQYF TGTGCCAGCTCATACAGGGGAGCCTACGAGCAGTACTTC
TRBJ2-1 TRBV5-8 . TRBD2 CASSRQGATASGRGNEQFF TGTGCCAGCAGCCGACAGGGAGCCACGGCTAGCGGGAGAGGTAATGAGCAGTTCTTC
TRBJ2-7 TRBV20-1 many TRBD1 CSARGGTGAYEQYF TGCAGTGCTAGAGGCGGGACAGGGGCCTACGAGCAGTACTTC
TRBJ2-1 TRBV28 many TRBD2 CASSLAAGEVYEQFF TGTGCCAGCAGTTTAGCAGCGGGAGAGGTCTATGAGCAGTTCTTC
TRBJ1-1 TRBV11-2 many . CASSLGRGTEAFF TGTGCCAGCAGCTTAGGGAGAGGCACTGAAGCTTTCTTT
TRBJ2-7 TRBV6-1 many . CASSEGQARAYVEQYF TGTGCCAGCAGTGAAGGACAGGCCAGAGCTTACGTAGAGCAGTACTTC
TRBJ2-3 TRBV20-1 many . CSARAGSTDTQYF TGCAGTGCTAGAGCGGGAAGCACAGATACGCAGTATTTT
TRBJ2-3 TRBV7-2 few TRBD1 CASSFLGTGDITDTQYF TGTGCCAGCAGCTTCCTCGGGACAGGGGACATCACAGATACGCAGTATTTT
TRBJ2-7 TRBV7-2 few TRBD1 CASSGETGGFSYEQYF TGTGCCAGCAGCGGAGAGACAGGGGGCTTTTCCTACGAGCAGTACTTC
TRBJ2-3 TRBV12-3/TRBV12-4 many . CASSPSGSLTDTQYF TGTGCCAGCAGTCCATCCGGGTCCCTCACAGATACGCAGTATTTT
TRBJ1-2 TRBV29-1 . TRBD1 CSVRQGILYTF TGCAGCGTTCGACAGGGGATTTTATACACCTTC
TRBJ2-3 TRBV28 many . CASSLPGLVTTDTQYF TGTGCCAGCAGTTTACCCGGACTCGTTACCACAGATACGCAGTATTTT
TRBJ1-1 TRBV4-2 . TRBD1 CVSSQVQGTGTEAFF TGTGTCAGCAGCCAAGTGCAGGGGACAGGGACTGAAGCTTTCTTT
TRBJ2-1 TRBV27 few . CASSLSPSRYNEQFF TGTGCCAGCAGTTTATCGCCCTCTAGATACAATGAGCAGTTCTTC
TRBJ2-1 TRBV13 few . CASSFVGDSYNEQFF TGTGCCAGCAGCTTTGTCGGAGATTCCTACAATGAGCAGTTCTTC
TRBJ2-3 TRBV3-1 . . CASSQAFRLTDTQYF TGTGCCAGCAGCCAAGCGTTTAGATTGACAGATACGCAGTATTTT
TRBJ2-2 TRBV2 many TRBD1 CASSLFLPDRGLNTGELFF TGTGCCAGCAGTCTATTTCTCCCCGACAGGGGGCTAAACACCGGGGAGCTGTTTTTT
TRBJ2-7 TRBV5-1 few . CASSLYQTYEQYF TGCGCCAGCAGCTTGTACCAAACTTACGAGCAGTACTTC
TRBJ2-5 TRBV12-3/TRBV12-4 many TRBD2 CASSPGPWTSGSQTQYF TGTGCCAGCAGTCCCGGACCGTGGACTAGCGGGAGCCAGACCCAGTACTTC
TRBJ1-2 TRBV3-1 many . CASSQDHGGAGYTF TGTGCCAGCAGCCAAGATCATGGGGGGGCTGGCTACACCTTC
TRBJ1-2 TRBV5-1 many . CASSLGAESNYGYTF TGCGCCAGCAGCTTGGGGGCAGAGTCTAACTATGGCTACACCTTC
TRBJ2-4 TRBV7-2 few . CASATHEALSGIQYF TGTGCCAGCGCCACTCACGAGGCGCTCAGTGGCATTCAGTACTTC
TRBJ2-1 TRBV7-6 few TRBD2 CASSLGTGWEREVRDEQFF TGTGCCAGCAGCTTAGGGACAGGCTGGGAGCGGGAGGTGAGGGATGAGCAGTTCTTC
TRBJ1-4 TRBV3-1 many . CASSQGGRQATTNEKLFF TGTGCCAGCAGCCAAGGGGGAAGACAGGCGACAACTAATGAAAAACTGTTTTTT
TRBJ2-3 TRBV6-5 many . CASSFDTQYF TGTGCCAGCAGTTTCGATACGCAGTATTTT
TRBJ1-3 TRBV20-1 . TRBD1 CSASRGQGFSGNTIYF TGCAGTGCTAGCCGTGGACAGGGCTTCTCTGGAAACACCATATATTTT
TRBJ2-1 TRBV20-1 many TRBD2 CSASKREEGLNEQFF TGCAGTGCTAGCAAGCGGGAGGAGGGATTAAATGAGCAGTTCTTC
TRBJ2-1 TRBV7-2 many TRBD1 CASSSGGVNEQFF TGTGCCAGCAGCTCAGGGGGCGTTAATGAGCAGTTCTTC
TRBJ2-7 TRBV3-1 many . CASSQVSGAPYEQYF TGTGCCAGCAGCCAAGTTTCGGGAGCCCCCTACGAGCAGTACTTC
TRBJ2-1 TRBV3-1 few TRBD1 CASSQPQGALSYGEQFF TGTGCCAGCAGCCAACCCCAGGGGGCTTTGAGCTACGGTGAGCAGTTCTTC
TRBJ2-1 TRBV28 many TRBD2 CASSSPTSGTYNEQFF TGTGCCAGCAGCTCCCCGACTAGCGGTACCTACAATGAGCAGTTCTTC
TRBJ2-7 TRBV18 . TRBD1 CASSQGAGDQQYF TGTGCCAGCTCGCAGGGGGCAGGGGATCAGCAGTACTTC